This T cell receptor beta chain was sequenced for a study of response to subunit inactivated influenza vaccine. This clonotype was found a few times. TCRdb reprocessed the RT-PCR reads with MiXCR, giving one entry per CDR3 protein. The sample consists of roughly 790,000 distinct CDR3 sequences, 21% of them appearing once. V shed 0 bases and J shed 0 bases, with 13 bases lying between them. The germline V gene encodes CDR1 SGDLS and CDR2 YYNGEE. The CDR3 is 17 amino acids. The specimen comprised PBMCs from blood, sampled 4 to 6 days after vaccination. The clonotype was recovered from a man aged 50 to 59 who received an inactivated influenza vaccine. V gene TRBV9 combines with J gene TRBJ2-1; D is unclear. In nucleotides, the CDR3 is TGTGCCAGCAGCGTAGACGGGCCCACCCGCTCCTACAATGAGCAGTTCTTC. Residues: CASSVDGPTRSYNEQFF. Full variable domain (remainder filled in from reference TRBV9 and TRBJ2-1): DSGVTQTPKHLITATGQRVTLRCSPRSGDLSVYWYQQSLDQGLQFLIQYYNGEERAKGNILERFSAQQFPDLHSELNLSSLELGDSALYFCASSVDGPTRSYNEQFFGPGTRLTVL.